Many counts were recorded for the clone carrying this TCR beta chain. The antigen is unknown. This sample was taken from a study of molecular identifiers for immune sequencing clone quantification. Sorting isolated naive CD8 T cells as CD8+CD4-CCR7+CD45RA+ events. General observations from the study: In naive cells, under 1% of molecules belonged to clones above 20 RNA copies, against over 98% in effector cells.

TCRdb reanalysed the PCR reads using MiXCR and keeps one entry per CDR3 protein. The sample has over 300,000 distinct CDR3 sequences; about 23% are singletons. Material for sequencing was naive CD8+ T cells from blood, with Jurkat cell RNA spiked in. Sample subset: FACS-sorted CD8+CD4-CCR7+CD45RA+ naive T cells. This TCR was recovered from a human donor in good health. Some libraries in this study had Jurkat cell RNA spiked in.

As DNA, the CDR3 is TGTGCCAGCAGCCCCCTCCCTAACCGGGGGGAAGCTTTCTTT. Protein product: CASSPLPNRGEAFF. The rearrangement uses TRBV13 and TRBJ1-1; D perhaps matches TRBD1 (5 bases). With 5 bases removed from V and 8 bases from J, the gap between germline ends came to 18 bases. The CDR3 covers 14 residues. Germline loops: CDR1 PRHDT, CDR2 FYEKMQ (reference sequence).